These 18 T cell receptor beta chains were sequenced from one sample in a study of T cells in Graves' hyperthyroidism and ophthalmopathy. The investigators amplified TCR beta CDR3 regions from RNA transcripts. The TCR CDR3 was amplified in a first-round RT-PCR using the HTBI primer set. MiXCR, run by TCRdb on the multiplex PCR reads, gives a single entry per CDR3 protein. Of over 650,000 distinct CDR3 sequences in the sample, about 16% were seen once. The sample comprised blood. The receptors here all came from a man between 18 and 35 years old with Graves' hyperthyroidism.

The V call is TRBV28, the J call TRBJ2-7, with D possibly being TRBD2 (7 bases). The CDR3 loop spans 15 amino acids. Trimming removed 6 bases at V and 4 bases at J, with 19 bases between. Germline V lookup: CDR1 MDHEN, CDR2 SYDVKM. CDR3 coding DNA: TGTGCCAGCAGCCAAGAGGTCAGGGGAGGGTACGAGCAGTACTTC. Protein sequence: CASSQEVRGGYEQYF.

This clonotype was recorded at least ten times. The rearrangement joins TRBV12-3 or TRBV12-4 to TRBJ2-7, with no clear D. The V and J ends lost 2 bases and 2 bases respectively, with 10 bases between them. The CDR3 has 14 residues. The CDR3 loop reads CASSLSDGAYEQYF. CDR3 DNA sequence: TGTGCCAGCAGTTTATCGGACGGCGCCTACGAGCAGTACTTC.

This clonotype was picked up a small number of times. The rearrangement links TRBV29-1 to TRBJ2-1; no reliable D call. Germline values: CDR1 SQVTM, CDR2 ANQGSEA. This CDR3 is 10 amino acids long. The V end was cut by 6 bases, the J end by 8 bases, with 8 bases between. The CDR3 sequence is CSVDRYEQFF. As DNA, the CDR3 is TGCAGCGTGGACCGATATGAGCAGTTCTTC.

This clonotype was recorded many times. This sequence joins TRBV28 and TRBJ2-7; 10 bases align to TRBD1. With 6 bases clipped from V and 5 bases from J, the junction kept 16 bases outside the gene matches. The V gene's germline CDR1 is MDHEN and CDR2 SYDVKM. This CDR3 has 17 residues. The CDR3 here is CASSTDLSGTGVHEQYF. Here the CDR3 DNA reads TGTGCCAGCAGCACAGATCTATCCGGGACAGGGGTCCACGAGCAGTACTTC.

This clonotype appeared many times. V is TRBV29-1 and J is TRBJ2-3; 7 bases match TRBD1. Germline V CDR1 and CDR2: SQVTM, ANQGSEA. The ends lost 6 bases at V and 2 bases at J; junction bases unmatched: 11. CDR3 size: 15 residues. DNA for the CDR3: TGCAGCGTCGCCCGGGACAGAGACCTCACAGATACGCAGTATTTT. The encoded protein is CSVARDRDLTDTQYF.

Ten or more counts support this clonotype. This sequence joins TRBV3-1 and TRBJ2-1, with D possibly TRBD2 on 6 matching bases. The CDR3 is made up of 15 amino acids. V gave up 0 bases and J gave up 6 bases, with 12 bases separating them. Germline V gene lookup returns CDR1 LGHDT and CDR2 YNNKEL (reference sequence). The CDR3 coding sequence is TGTGCCAGCAGCCAAGATTCGGGAGCAGGCAATGAGCAGTTCTTC. Amino acids: CASSQDSGAGNEQFF.

This clonotype was counted between two and nine times. The CDR3 DNA sequence: TGCAGTGCTAGAGGGACAGGGCCTAGCACAGATACGCAGTATTTT. Its translation: CSARGTGPSTDTQYF. The genes are TRBV20-1 and TRBJ2-3; TRBD1 matches 8 bases. This CDR3 contains 15 residues. V shed 1 base and J 0 bases; nucleotides not matched to a gene: 3. From germline, CDR1 is DFQATT and CDR2 SNEGSKA (reference sequence).

This clonotype was picked up many times. J is TRBJ2-7 and V is TRBV12-3 or TRBV12-4, with a weak D call TRBD2 (6 bases). CDR3 size: 12 residues. Trimming took off 5 bases at V and 5 bases at J, with 10 bases between the two ends. CDR3 loop: CASSAEGNEQYF. CDR3 in DNA: TGTGCCAGCAGTGCGGAGGGGAACGAGCAGTACTTC.

This clonotype was found a few times. V and J are TRBV20-1 and TRBJ2-1, with TRBD2 matching 8 bases. V lost 6 bases and J lost 1; bases outside the gene matches: 5. The germline gives CDR1 DFQATT, CDR2 SNEGSKA (reference sequence). This CDR3 is 14 amino acids long. This CDR3 is CSARSSGSYNEQFF. The CDR3 region has the DNA TGCAGTGCCAGATCTAGCGGGTCCTACAATGAGCAGTTCTTC.

The chain carries TRBV29-1 and TRBJ2-1, with 11 bases matching TRBD1. Trimming at V came to 4 bases and at J to 7 bases, leaving 6 bases not matched to a gene. CDR1 is SQVTM, CDR2 ANQGSEA, per germline. The CDR3 contains 14 residues. CDR3 sequence (DNA): TGCAGCGTTGCCGGACAGGGGGCTCGGAATGAGCAGTTCTTC. Translation gives CSVAGQGARNEQFF.

This clonotype was counted only a few times. V is TRBV7-8 and J is TRBJ1-3, with D possibly TRBD1 on 5 matching bases. Germline values: CDR1 SGHVS, CDR2 FQNEAQ. V lost 8 bases to trimming and J lost 3 bases, with 8 bases between them. The CDR3 sequence is 12 residues long. In DNA, the CDR3 is TGTGCCAGCGGGGCGGATGGAAACACCATATATTTT. As protein: CASGADGNTIYF.

This clonotype has at least ten counts. The chain combines TRBV28 with TRBJ2-1, with 11 positions matching TRBD2. Germline V lookup: CDR1 MDHEN, CDR2 SYDVKM. The CDR3 runs to 14 residues. After removal of 5 bases from V and 6 bases from J, the junction contained 3 bases not matched to a gene. The CDR3 bases are TGTGCCAGCAGTATAGCGGGAGGGCCCAATGAGCAGTTCTTC. It codes for CASSIAGGPNEQFF.

In its sample, this clonotype was seen many times. This chain connects TRBV28 to TRBJ1-2; 8 nucleotides match TRBD1. Germline V gene lookup returns CDR1 MDHEN and CDR2 SYDVKM. J gave up 3 bases and V 7 bases, and 10 bases lay outside the gene matches. The CDR3 contains 15 residues. The CDR3 is CASTPPQGGHYGYTF. DNA of the CDR3: TGTGCCAGCACTCCCCCACAGGGGGGGCACTATGGCTACACCTTC.

This clonotype occurred many times. This chain connects TRBV28 to TRBJ2-7; 10 nucleotides line up with TRBD2. CDR3 size: 14 residues. Germline V gene sequence: CDR1 MDHEN, CDR2 SYDVKM. Trimming took 8 bases from V and 2 from J; bases not matched to a gene: 6. The CDR3 coding sequence is TGTGCCAGCTGCCGGACTAGCGGAGCCTACGAGCAGTACTTC. This encodes CASCRTSGAYEQYF.

This clonotype showed up just a few times. The J gene is TRBJ1-5, the V gene TRBV30; 8 bases line up with TRBD1. Germline lookup yields CDR1 GTSNPN and CDR2 SVGIG (reference sequence). The CDR3 extends over 13 amino acids. J gave up 4 bases and V 5 bases, and 4 bases lay outside the gene matches. This CDR3 is CAWGRTGNQPQHF. The CDR3 nucleotides are TGTGCCTGGGGTCGGACAGGGAATCAGCCCCAGCATTTT.

The chain combines TRBV28 with TRBJ1-4, with 8 nucleotides matching TRBD1. CDR3 length equals 15 residues. CDR1 and CDR2 (germline): MDHEN, SYDVKM. V lost 6 bases to trimming and J lost 4 bases; unmatched junction nucleotides: 7. The chain's CDR3 is CASRPQGANNEKLFF. CDR3 DNA: TGTGCCAGCAGACCCCAGGGGGCGAATAATGAAAAACTGTTTTTT.

This clonotype was observed at least ten times. The DNA for the CDR3 is TGCAGCGCGAGGGACTCTTTCGCCTATGAGCAGTTCTTC. Protein: CSARDSFAYEQFF. The rearrangement links TRBV29-1 to TRBJ2-1; D is perhaps TRBD2 (6 bases). Germline V gene sequence: CDR1 SQVTM, CDR2 ANQGSEA. There are 13 residues in the CDR3. V lost 7 bases to trimming and J lost 8 bases, with 18 bases between them.

This clonotype was seen repeatedly, ten times or more. The chain recombines TRBV13 with TRBJ2-7, with 11 bases identical to TRBD1. J gave up 5 bases and V 4 bases, and 7 bases lay outside the gene matches. This CDR3 spans 15 amino acids. CDR1 is PRHDT, CDR2 FYEKMQ, per germline (reference sequence). For the CDR3, the DNA is TGTGCCAGCAGCTCCGCCGGGACAGGGGGAAACGAGCAGTACTTC. Amino acid sequence: CASSSAGTGGNEQYF.